This entry is about one TCR beta chain. Its specificity is unknown. This specimen belongs to a study of T cell responses to AZD1222 COVID-19 vaccine. Regarding the study as a whole: Most donors were white British and more were female, and clonal diversity was possibly underestimated. A reported finding is that nearly half of spike-specific TCRs target unmutated variant regions. Spike-specific TCR breadth and depth went up after people got two AZD1222 doses.

Here immunoSEQ multiplex PCR was the method, and the copy in TCRdb shows in-frame clones only, minus some. This sample yields more than 55,000 clones, of which 70% to 80% are seen a single time; over 3% belongs to the top ten. The source of this sequence is an adult who received the AZD1222 COVID-19 vaccine. The sample here was peripheral blood, taken 28 days after the second AZD1222 dose.

The CDR3 region is CASSQGGLWGFGNTIYF. The CDR3 bases are TGTGCCAGCAGCCAAGGGGGTCTATGGGGTTTTGGAAACACCATATATTTT. The chain is built from TRBV3-1 (or the pseudogene TRBV3-2) and TRBJ1-3; D is ambiguous. CDR1 and CDR2 from the germline V gene are LGHDT and YNNKEL (reference sequence). The V end was cut by 1 base, the J end by 3 bases, with 16 bases between. CDR3 size: 17 residues.